The T cell receptor beta chain under discussion was sequenced for a study of blood T cell repertoires in COVID-19 (dated by TCRdb to about 2020). For context, the study as a whole: Samples covering the acute and convalescent phases of COVID-19 were provided by collaborators in the United States, Italy and Spain. Nearly every sample came with metadata listing a de-identified subject ID, COVID-19 status, age in years and sex. A freely available public database, intended as a resource for researchers studying the immune response to SARS-CoV-2, is where the repertoires were released. Samples came from the ongoing ImmuneRACE study (first 160 participants) plus 1,254 subjects from 6 global collaborators. Where HLA class I and class II types were available, the types were taken from metadata supplied by the sample provider, not from assay-based typing. Subjects who had been exposed to COVID-19, were actively infected with it, or had recovered from it provided the deeply sampled blood TCRbeta repertoires that made up the dataset. The material from the prospective study consisted of cDNA or gDNA derived from T cells, B-cell-depleted T cells, or PBMCs. Study-wide findings and limitations: The quantity of clinical and demographic metadata differed by source and by participant and was supplied without curation.

Enrolling through a virtual design, the prospective study's participants ranged in age from about 18 to 100 years and lived across about two dozen United States geographic areas. In the prospective study, participants were assigned to cohorts based on the clinical history participants reported in a screening survey and a study questionnaire. Recovered participants in ImmuneRACE Cohort 3 were defined by two consecutive negative NP/OP PCR tests, clearance by a healthcare professional, or resolution of symptoms. Each participant in the prospective study had whole blood, serum and a nasopharyngeal or oropharyngeal swab collected by mobile phlebotomists. Participants in the prospective study had the option to provide additional blood draws and questionnaires over a roughly 2-month period. Before DNA extraction, blood samples from the prospective study were shipped at room temperature or frozen. The CDR3 has 16 amino acids, counting the end cysteine and phenylalanine. Only the CDR3 portion is preserved as DNA: 48 bases, with reading frame beginning at the first base. Trimming removed 5 bases from V and 7 bases from J; the gene matches leave 13 bases unexplained. The germline V gene provides CDR1 SGHNT and CDR2 YENEEA.

Details on this clone: There is no known antigen for this receptor. No much larger clone is present one base from it, and per-base qualities are unavailable.

The immunoSEQ Assay, a bias-controlled multiplex PCR, was used to amplify TCRbeta CDR3 regions from genomic DNA. In the authors' own workflow: Within the assay, amplification of reference gene primers was used to estimate how many nucleated cells each sample contained. Sequence reads were collapsed and filtered to measure the absolute abundance of every unique TCRbeta CDR3 rearrangement. Productive Simpson clonality was computed per sample as the square root of Simpson's diversity index over productive rearrangements. TCRdb carries this immuneACCESS record with in-frame sequences only. Its versions omit some clonotypes, under half of them owing to an unresolved V gene in the studies checked, with the rest unexplained. V, J and clone size derive from that table, while D and trimming were established from the DNA sequence. Within this sample are some 300,000 clones, with 85% to 90% of them counted one time only. The ten top clones hold over 9% of the sample.

The sequence derives from a woman under 40 who had recovered from COVID-19. Specimen: PBMCs or T cells enriched from blood (not recorded which). In this chain, TRBV11-3 is recombined with TRBJ2-1, with 8 bases in between that match TRBD1. At the DNA level, the sequence is TGTGCCAGCAGCCCCGGTCTCGACAGGGACAGGAATGAGCAGTTCTTC. Its translation reads: CASSPGLDRDRNEQFF.